The 20 T cell receptor beta chains presented below share a single source sample, sequenced in a study of early T cells in non-severe SARS-CoV-2 infection. TCRdb re-analysed the 5' RACE reads in MiXCR, keeping a single row per CDR3 protein. In the table there are roughly 64,000 distinct CDR3 sequences, almost 9% of which are singletons. The sample in question was whole blood, obtained at baseline. The source of these receptors is an adult who was a healthcare worker with PCR-confirmed SARS-CoV-2 infection or an uninfected control (not recorded which).

This clonotype was seen ten or more times. This chain uses TRBV4-1 with TRBJ1-6; a weak D match, TRBD1 (6 bases). The V gene lost 6 bases and the J gene lost 6 bases, with 12 bases spanning the gap. The CDR3 spans 14 residues. Looked up from germline, CDR1 is MGHRA and CDR2 is YSYEKL. DNA of the CDR3: TGCGCCAGCAGACAGGGAGAGACTAATTCACCCCTCCACTTT. Protein sequence: CASRQGETNSPLHF.

This clonotype was detected many times. The chain employs TRBV7-8 and TRBJ2-5, with D possibly being TRBD1 or TRBD2 (5 bases each). The V end was cut by 1 base, the J end by 5 bases, with 17 bases between. Germline V gene sequence: CDR1 SGHVS, CDR2 FQNEAQ. The length of the CDR3 is 16 residues. For the CDR3, the DNA is TGTGCCAGCAGCTTAGAGTGGGACCCAAAAAGGGAGACCCAGTACTTC. It is translated as CASSLEWDPKRETQYF.

This clonotype appeared a few times. The gene calls are TRBV11-1 and TRBJ2-7; a possible D gene is TRBD2 (5 bases). Germline V gives CDR1 SGHAT, CDR2 FQDESV (reference sequence). The CDR3 consists of 16 residues. V dropped 5 bases and J dropped 3 bases, with 20 bases sitting between them. Here the CDR3 DNA reads TGTGCCAGCAGCCGCCCACTCGGGATCCTAAGCTACGAGCAGTACTTC. It encodes CASSRPLGILSYEQYF.

This clonotype was seen at least ten times. The genes are TRBV24-1 and TRBJ2-1; 7 positions agree with TRBD2. The CDR3 runs 13 residues. Unmatched junction bases numbered 5, after V lost 5 bases and J lost 8 bases. Germline V CDR1 and CDR2: KGHDR, SFDVKD. CDR3 protein: CATSVREGDEQFF. Here the CDR3 DNA reads TGTGCCACCAGTGTTAGGGAGGGCGATGAGCAGTTCTTC.

There are a few counts of this clonotype. The chain links TRBV20-1 to TRBJ1-4, with D possibly TRBD1 on 6 matching bases. Looked up from germline, CDR1 is DFQATT and CDR2 is SNEGSKA (reference sequence). CDR3 length equals 15 residues. The ends were cut back, 0 bases at V and 7 bases at J, with 15 bases in the middle. Here the CDR3 DNA reads TGCAGTGCTAGAGATCATCCACAGGGAGGTGAAAAACTGTTTTTT. This translates into CSARDHPQGGEKLFF.

This clonotype was detected ten times or more. This chain links TRBV5-4 with TRBJ1-1; 8 nucleotides agree with TRBD1. J was trimmed by 3 bases and V by 4 bases; bases with no gene match: 8. The CDR3 runs to 15 residues. Germline CDR1 is SGHNT and CDR2 is YYREEE (reference sequence). CDR3 bases: TGTGCCAGCAGCATGGGGGCAGGGGGCTACACTGAAGCTTTCTTT. The encoded protein is CASSMGAGGYTEAFF.

A remark on this clonotype: This sequence is one base from a far larger clone and is likely a read error. The J gene is TRBJ2-1, the V gene TRBV11-2; D unclear. The CDR3 contains 11 residues. Deletions cut 4 bases from V and 4 bases from J, with 2 bases between. The germline gives CDR1 SGHAT, CDR2 FQNNGV. The CDR3 bases are TGTGCCAGCAGCTGGTACAATGAGCAGTTCTTC. Its translation: CASSWYNEQFF.

This clonotype was picked up many times. The V call is TRBV25-1, the J call TRBJ2-7, with D tentatively TRBD1 (5 bases). Germline assignment: CDR1 MGHDK and CDR2 SYGVNS. V dropped 7 bases and J dropped 0 bases, with 10 bases sitting between them. This CDR3 has 13 amino acids. CDR3 nucleotides: TGTGCCAGCATGGACATCACCTCCTACGAGCAGTACTTC. As protein: CASMDITSYEQYF.

V and J are TRBV6-1 and TRBJ2-3; D perhaps matches TRBD2 (6 bases). This CDR3 is 16 amino acids long. Germline-derived CDR1 and CDR2 are MNHNS and SASEGT. V was clipped by 2 bases and J by 2 bases, with 14 bases between them. DNA of the CDR3: TGTGCCAGCAGTGAAAGGTTAGCGGTCTCCACAGATACGCAGTATTTT. It is translated as CASSERLAVSTDTQYF.

This clonotype has ten or more counts. This chain uses TRBV29-1 with TRBJ2-1, with 7 bases that match TRBD2. CDR3 size: 14 residues. Germline assignment: CDR1 SQVTM and CDR2 ANQGSEA. The J segment lost 4 bases and the V segment lost 6 bases, leaving 9 bases of the junction unmatched. CDR3 nucleotides: TGCAGCGTGCACTATAGCGGGTATTACAATGAGCAGTTCTTC. Translation gives CSVHYSGYYNEQFF.

The chain carries TRBV7-9 and TRBJ1-1; no clear D. Per germline, CDR1 SEHNR and CDR2 FQNEAQ (reference sequence). This CDR3 contains 15 residues. V was pared by 1 base and J by 4 bases, with 13 bases between. The CDR3 is CASSLGRAVSTEAFF. CDR3 DNA: TGTGCCAGCAGCTTAGGACGCGCAGTTAGCACTGAAGCTTTCTTT.

The chain is built from TRBV3-1 and TRBJ2-2, with 10 bases fitting TRBD2. The CDR3 covers 16 residues. The germline V gene encodes CDR1 LGHDT and CDR2 YNNKEL (reference sequence). Losses at the gene ends were 5 bases for V and 5 bases for J; bases not matched to a gene: 8. The CDR3 loop reads CASSMGLATRTGELFF. Written as DNA, the CDR3 is TGTGCCAGCAGCATGGGACTAGCGACTCGGACCGGGGAGCTGTTTTTT.

The CDR3 region is CASSIRTGLTDTQYF. DNA for the CDR3: TGTGCCAGTAGTATCCGGACAGGACTCACAGATACGCAGTATTTT. J is TRBJ2-3 and V is TRBV19; TRBD1 matches 7 bases. With 3 bases clipped from V and 2 bases from J, the junction kept 5 bases outside the gene matches. This CDR3 has 15 amino acids. Germline V lookup: CDR1 LNHDA, CDR2 SQIVND (reference sequence).

This clonotype has more than one count but fewer than ten. The chain uses TRBV9 and TRBJ2-7; D gene ambiguous. CDR1 is SGDLS, CDR2 YYNGEE, per germline. V shed 0 bases and J shed 0 bases, with 7 bases lying between them. This CDR3 contains 14 residues. CDR3 amino acids: CASSVDGSSYEQYF. The CDR3, as DNA: TGTGCCAGCAGCGTAGACGGCAGCTCCTACGAGCAGTACTTC.

This clonotype turned up a few times. The chain uses TRBV7-9 and TRBJ2-7; 10 nucleotides agree with TRBD2. The trim removed 5 bases at V and 2 bases at J, leaving 6 bases unmatched. This CDR3 is 15 amino acids long. Germline CDR1 is SEHNR and CDR2 is FQNEAQ (reference sequence). The CDR3 loop is CASSTLAGLPYEQYF. The CDR3 nucleotides are TGTGCCAGCAGCACACTAGCGGGGCTACCCTACGAGCAGTACTTC.

This chain uses TRBV11-2 with TRBJ2-1, with TRBD1 matching 8 bases. Germline values: CDR1 SGHAT, CDR2 FQNNGV. Trimming took 3 bases from V and 6 from J; bases not matched to a gene: 7. The CDR3 sequence is 15 residues long. The CDR3 region has the DNA TGTGCCAGCAGCTTCGGCAGGGGGCGTCCCAATGAGCAGTTCTTC. Its protein is CASSFGRGRPNEQFF.

This clonotype was observed many times. The chain employs TRBV3-1 and TRBJ1-1; D uncertain. CDR1 is LGHDT, CDR2 YNNKEL, per germline (reference sequence). The CDR3 totals 14 residues. V lost 4 bases and J lost 6, with 15 bases in between. The CDR3 sequence is CASSPRLSRAEAFF. The DNA for the CDR3 is TGTGCCAGCAGCCCCCGGTTGAGCCGGGCTGAAGCTTTCTTT.

This clonotype appeared a few times. J is TRBJ2-5 and V is TRBV20-1, with D unresolved. This CDR3 has 11 residues. The V gene's germline CDR1 is DFQATT and CDR2 SNEGSKA (reference sequence). The V and J ends lost 6 bases and 4 bases respectively, with 9 bases between them. The DNA of the CDR3 is TGCAGTGCCATACTCCCAGAGACCCAGTACTTC. This translates into CSAILPETQYF.

This clonotype was recorded only once. The rearrangement links TRBV6-2 or TRBV6-3 to TRBJ2-1, with 13 bases fitting TRBD2. CDR3 length: 18 amino acids. Germline CDR1 and CDR2: MNHEY and SVGEGT. After removal of 6 bases from V and 8 bases from J, the junction contained 16 bases not matched to a gene. The CDR3 loop reads CASSPRTSGSPPVYEQFF. DNA for the CDR3: TGTGCCAGCAGCCCACGGACTAGCGGGAGTCCTCCAGTCTATGAGCAGTTCTTC.

At least ten counts were recorded for this clonotype. V usage is TRBV6-5 and J usage is TRBJ2-3; D unclear. Trimming left V 2 bases short and J 0 bases short, with 3 bases between. The CDR3 contains 13 residues. Germline CDR1 is MNHEY and CDR2 is SVGAGI. CDR3 bases: TGTGCCAGCAGTTACGCGAGCACAGATACGCAGTATTTT. Amino acid sequence: CASSYASTDTQYF.